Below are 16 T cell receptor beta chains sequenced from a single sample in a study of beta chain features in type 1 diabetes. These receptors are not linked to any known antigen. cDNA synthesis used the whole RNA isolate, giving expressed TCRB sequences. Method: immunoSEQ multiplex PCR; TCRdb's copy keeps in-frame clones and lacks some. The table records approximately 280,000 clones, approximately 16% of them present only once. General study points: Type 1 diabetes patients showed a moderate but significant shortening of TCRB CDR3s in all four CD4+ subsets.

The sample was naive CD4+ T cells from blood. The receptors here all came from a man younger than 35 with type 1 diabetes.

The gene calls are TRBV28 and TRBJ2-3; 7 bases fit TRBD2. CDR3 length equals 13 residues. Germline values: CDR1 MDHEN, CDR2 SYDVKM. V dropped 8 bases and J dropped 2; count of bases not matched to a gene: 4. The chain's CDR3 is CASLGTITDTQYF. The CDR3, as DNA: TGTGCCAGCTTGGGGACTATCACAGATACGCAGTATTTT.

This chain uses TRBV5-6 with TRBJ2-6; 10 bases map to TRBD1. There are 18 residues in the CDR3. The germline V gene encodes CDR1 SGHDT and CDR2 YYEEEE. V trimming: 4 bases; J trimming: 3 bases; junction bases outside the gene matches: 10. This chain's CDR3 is CASSRGDRGKGGANVLTF. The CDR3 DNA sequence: TGTGCCAGCAGCCGAGGGGACAGGGGAAAAGGTGGGGCCAACGTCCTGACTTTC.

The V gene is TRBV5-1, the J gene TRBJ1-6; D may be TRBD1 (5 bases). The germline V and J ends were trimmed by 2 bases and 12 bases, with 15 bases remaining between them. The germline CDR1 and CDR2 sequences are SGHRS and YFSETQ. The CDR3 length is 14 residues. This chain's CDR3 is CASSLTPGLEPLHF. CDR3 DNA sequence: TGCGCCAGCAGCTTAACCCCGGGACTGGAACCCCTCCACTTT.

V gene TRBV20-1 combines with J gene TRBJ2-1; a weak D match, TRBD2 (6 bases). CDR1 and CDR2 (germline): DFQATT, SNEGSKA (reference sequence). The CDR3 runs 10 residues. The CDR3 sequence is CTPLAGEQFF. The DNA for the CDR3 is TGCACCCCACTGGCGGGAGAGCAGTTCTTC.

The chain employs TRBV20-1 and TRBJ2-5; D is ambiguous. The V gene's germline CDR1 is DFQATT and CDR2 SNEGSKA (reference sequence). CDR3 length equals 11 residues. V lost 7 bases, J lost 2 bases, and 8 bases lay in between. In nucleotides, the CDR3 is TGCAGTGAGGAGAGGCAAGAGACCCAGTACTTC. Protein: CSEERQETQYF.

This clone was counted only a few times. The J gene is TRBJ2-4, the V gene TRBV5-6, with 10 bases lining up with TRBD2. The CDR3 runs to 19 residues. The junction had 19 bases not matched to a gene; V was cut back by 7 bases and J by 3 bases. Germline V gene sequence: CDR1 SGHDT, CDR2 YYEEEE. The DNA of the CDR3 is TGTGCCAGCGGCCGCCTTGGAGCGGGGGGGCCGTCGGGCAAAAACATTCAGTACTTC. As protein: CASGRLGAGGPSGKNIQYF.

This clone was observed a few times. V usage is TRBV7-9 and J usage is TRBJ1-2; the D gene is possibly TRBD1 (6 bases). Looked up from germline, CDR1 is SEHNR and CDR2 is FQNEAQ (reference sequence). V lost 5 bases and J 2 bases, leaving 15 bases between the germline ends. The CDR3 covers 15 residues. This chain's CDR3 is CASSLTGPGNYGYTF. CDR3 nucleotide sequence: TGTGCCAGCAGCCTAACAGGGCCTGGGAACTATGGCTACACCTTC.

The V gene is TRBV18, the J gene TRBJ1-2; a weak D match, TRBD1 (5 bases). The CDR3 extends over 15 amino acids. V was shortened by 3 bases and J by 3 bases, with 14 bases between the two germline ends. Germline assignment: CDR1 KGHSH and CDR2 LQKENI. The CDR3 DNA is TGTGCCAGCTCACCTTCGGGGGTTGGGGACTATGGCTACACCTTC. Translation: CASSPSGVGDYGYTF.

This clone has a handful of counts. CDR3 bases: TGTGCCAGCACGGGGATTGGCAATCAGCCCCAGCATTTT. This gives the protein CASTGIGNQPQHF. V is TRBV6-6 and J is TRBJ1-5; D not resolved. CDR1 is MNHNY, CDR2 SVGAGI, per germline (reference sequence). The CDR3 contains 13 residues. Between the trimmed V and J ends, which lost 7 bases and 2 bases, there was a span of 9 bases.

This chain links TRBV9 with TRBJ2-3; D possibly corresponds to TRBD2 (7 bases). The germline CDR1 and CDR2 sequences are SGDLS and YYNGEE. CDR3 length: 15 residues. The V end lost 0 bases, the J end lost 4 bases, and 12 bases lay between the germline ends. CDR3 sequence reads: CASSVAEGGPDTQYF. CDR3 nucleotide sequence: TGTGCCAGCAGCGTAGCCGAGGGGGGGCCAGATACGCAGTATTTT.

CDR3 sequence (DNA): TGTGCCTGGGTATTCGGACAGAGTGGCTACACCTTC. Its protein is CAWVFGQSGYTF. The chain carries TRBV30 and TRBJ1-2; a weak D match, TRBD1 (6 bases). Germline V gives CDR1 GTSNPN, CDR2 SVGIG (reference sequence). Trimming removed 5 bases at V and 7 bases at J, with 14 bases between. CDR3 length equals 12 residues.

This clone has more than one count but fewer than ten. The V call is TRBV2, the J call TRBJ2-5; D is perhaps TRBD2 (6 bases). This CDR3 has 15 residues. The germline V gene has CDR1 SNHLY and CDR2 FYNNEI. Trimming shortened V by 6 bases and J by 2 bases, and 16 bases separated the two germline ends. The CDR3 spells CASSRSLGLQETQYF. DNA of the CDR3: TGTGCCAGCAGCCGGAGCCTGGGACTTCAAGAGACCCAGTACTTC.

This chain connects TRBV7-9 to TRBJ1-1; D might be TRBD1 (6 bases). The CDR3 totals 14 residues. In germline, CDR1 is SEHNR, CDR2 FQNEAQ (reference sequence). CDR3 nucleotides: TGTGCAAAGGAAGGGGGGGCGCTTAACACTGAAGCTTTCTTT. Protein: CAKEGGALNTEAFF.

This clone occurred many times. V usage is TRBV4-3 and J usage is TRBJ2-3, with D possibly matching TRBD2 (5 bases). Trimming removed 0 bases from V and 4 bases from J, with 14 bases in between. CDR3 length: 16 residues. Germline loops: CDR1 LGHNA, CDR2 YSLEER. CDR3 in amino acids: CASSQDVRGLADTQYF. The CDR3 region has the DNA TGCGCCAGCAGCCAAGATGTTCGAGGGTTGGCAGATACGCAGTATTTT.

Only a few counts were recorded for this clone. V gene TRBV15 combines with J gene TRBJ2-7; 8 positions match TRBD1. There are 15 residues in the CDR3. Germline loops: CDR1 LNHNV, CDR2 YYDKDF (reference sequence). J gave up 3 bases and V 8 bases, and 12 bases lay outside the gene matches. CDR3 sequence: CATALGKTGVYEQYF. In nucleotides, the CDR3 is TGTGCCACCGCCTTGGGGAAGACAGGGGTCTACGAGCAGTACTTC. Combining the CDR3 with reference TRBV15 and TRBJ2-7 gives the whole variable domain DAMVIQNPRYQVTQFGKPVTLSCSQTLNHNVMYWYQQKSSQAPKLLFHYYDKDFNNEADTPDNFQSRRPNTSFCFLDIRSPGLGDTAMYLCATALGKTGVYEQYFGPGTRLTVT.

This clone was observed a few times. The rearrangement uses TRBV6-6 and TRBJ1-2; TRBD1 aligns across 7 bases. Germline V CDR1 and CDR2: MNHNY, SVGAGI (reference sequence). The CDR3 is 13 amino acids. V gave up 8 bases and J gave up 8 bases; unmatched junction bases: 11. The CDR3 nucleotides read TGTGCCAGCCACCTTCCGGGACAGTGGGGCTACACCTTC. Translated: CASHLPGQWGYTF.